A single sample is the source of the 26 T cell receptor beta chains below, sequenced in a study of shared clonotypes between healthy human individuals. Measured with immunoSEQ multiplex PCR; TCRdb has only the in-frame clones, and not every one. The table includes roughly 680,000 clones, 72% detected once. The sequenced sample was memory CD4+ T cells sorted from blood. Stated subset: CD45RA-negative fraction. All receptors come from a woman in her thirties in good health.

This sequence joins TRBV7-9 and TRBJ2-7; 10 bases are a match to TRBD2. J was trimmed by 5 bases and V by 6 bases; bases with no gene match: 4. The CDR3 totals 13 residues. Germline V CDR1 and CDR2: SEHNR, FQNEAQ (reference sequence). The CDR3 sequence: CASRVAGGNEQYF. CDR3 DNA sequence: TGTGCCAGCAGGGTAGCGGGAGGCAACGAGCAGTACTTC. Combining the CDR3 with reference TRBV7-9 and TRBJ2-7 gives the whole variable domain DTGVSQNPRHKITKRGQNVTFRCDPISEHNRLYWYRQTLGQGPEFLTYFQNEAQLEKSRLLSDRFSAERPKGSFSTLEIQRTEQGDSAMYLCASRVAGGNEQYFGPGTRLTVT.

The chain is built from TRBV6-1 and TRBJ2-2; a possible D gene is TRBD2 (6 bases). This CDR3 is built from 16 residues. Germline CDR1 MNHNS, CDR2 SASEGT. Trimming cost V 2 bases and J 1 base, with 11 bases left between them. This chain's CDR3 is CASSEFSGQNTGELFF. CDR3 sequence (DNA): TGTGCCAGCAGTGAATTCAGCGGGCAGAACACCGGGGAGCTGTTTTTT.

This clone showed up many times. Other DNA sequences in the same sample also yield this CDR3. V is TRBV5-1 and J is TRBJ2-3, with D possibly being TRBD2 (5 bases). Trimming cost V 0 bases and J 5 bases, with 10 bases left between them. Germline V CDR1 and CDR2: SGHRS, YFSETQ. The CDR3 length is 14 residues. The CDR3 loop is CASSLGTGGDTQYF. CDR3 nucleotides: TGCGCCAGCAGCTTGGGCACCGGAGGAGATACGCAGTATTTT.

The chain links TRBV28 to TRBJ1-2, with 10 bases aligning to TRBD1. Germline V gene lookup returns CDR1 MDHEN and CDR2 SYDVKM. The CDR3 consists of 17 residues. V trimming: 3 bases; J trimming: 9 bases; junction bases outside the gene matches: 16. CDR3 nucleotides: TGTGCCAGCAGTTTCCCCCTTGACAGGGGGCAAAGAGGGAGCTACACCTTC. This encodes CASSFPLDRGQRGSYTF.

There are a few counts of this clone. Other DNA sequences from this sample encode an identical CDR3 as well. The chain employs TRBV28 and TRBJ1-5; unclear D gene. The CDR3 runs 15 residues. V shed 8 bases and J shed 0 bases, with 14 bases lying between them. Germline values: CDR1 MDHEN, CDR2 SYDVKM. The CDR3 here is CASRGGRNSNQPQHF. CDR3 DNA sequence: TGTGCCAGCCGAGGAGGAAGGAATAGCAATCAGCCCCAGCATTTT.

The chain employs TRBV11-2 and TRBJ2-6; D remains ambiguous. V lost 2 bases to trimming and J lost 5 bases, with 4 bases between them. CDR1 is SGHAT and CDR2 is FQNNGV in the germline V gene. The CDR3 consists of 13 residues. In nucleotides, the CDR3 is TGTGCCAGCAGCTTATTGAGGGCCAACGTCCTGACTTTC. Protein sequence: CASSLLRANVLTF.

There are many counts of this clone. J is TRBJ2-5 and V is TRBV2; D may match TRBD1 or TRBD2 (6 bases each). CDR1 is SNHLY, CDR2 FYNNEI, per germline. The CDR3 is made up of 15 amino acids. V lost 2 bases and J 4 bases, leaving 14 bases between the germline ends. CDR3 nucleotides: TGTGCCAGCAGTGAACCGGGGGCGGGATTAGAGACCCAGTACTTC. Translating it yields CASSEPGAGLETQYF.

The chain recombines TRBV19 with TRBJ2-2; TRBD1 agrees at 9 bases. Germline V gene data show CDR1 as LNHDA and CDR2 as SQIVND (reference sequence). V trimming: 7 bases; J trimming: 5 bases; junction bases outside the gene matches: 11. The CDR3 covers 16 residues. CDR3 in DNA: TGTGCCAGTACCCCGTACCAGACAGGGGGGACCGGGGAGCTGTTTTTT. This gives the protein CASTPYQTGGTGELFF.

The V call is TRBV30, the J call TRBJ1-5; D is perhaps TRBD1 (5 bases). The length of the CDR3 is 13 residues. The germline V gene encodes CDR1 GTSNPN and CDR2 SVGIG (reference sequence). V was clipped by 4 bases and J by 3 bases, with 10 bases between them. CDR3 bases: TGTGCCTGGACTAGCAGGGTCAATCAGCCCCAGCATTTT. Translation gives CAWTSRVNQPQHF.

This chain uses TRBV4-2 with TRBJ2-3; D possibly corresponds to TRBD2 (6 bases). CDR3 size: 16 residues. CDR1 is LGHNA and CDR2 is YNFKEQ in the germline V gene. V dropped 7 bases and J dropped 1 base, with 18 bases sitting between them. The CDR3 protein is CASMDLKASGTDTQYF. The CDR3 nucleotides read TGTGCCAGCATGGATCTAAAGGCTAGCGGCACAGATACGCAGTATTTT.

The count of this clone is one. The genes are TRBV28 and TRBJ2-7; 12 bases fit TRBD2. The length of the CDR3 is 14 residues. Unmatched junction bases numbered 4, after V lost 5 bases and J lost 5 bases. CDR1 and CDR2 (germline): MDHEN, SYDVKM. The CDR3: CASSLAGGPHEQYF. The CDR3 DNA follows: TGTGCCAGCAGTCTAGCGGGAGGGCCCCACGAGCAGTACTTC.

The table lists this clone with many counts. The gene calls are TRBV5-6 and TRBJ2-4; tentative D call: TRBD2 (7 bases). Germline V CDR1 and CDR2: SGHDT, YYEEEE. The CDR3 extends over 15 amino acids. V was cut by 2 bases and J by 3 bases, with 12 bases left in between. DNA for the CDR3: TGTGCCAGCAGCTTTCGGGGGGCAAGCAAAAACATTCAGTACTTC. Translating it yields CASSFRGASKNIQYF.

This chain connects TRBV30 to TRBJ2-7, with TRBD2 identical over 11 bases. Germline V CDR1 and CDR2: GTSNPN, SVGIG (reference sequence). The J segment lost 6 bases and the V segment lost 3 bases, leaving 4 bases of the junction unmatched. This CDR3 has 13 residues. CDR3 amino acids: CAWRRLAGGEQYF. CDR3 sequence (DNA): TGTGCCTGGAGACGGCTAGCGGGAGGCGAGCAGTACTTC.

Only a few counts were recorded for this clone. The chain links TRBV6-1 to TRBJ1-2; 11 bases line up with TRBD1. Germline trimming cut 1 base from V and 4 bases from J; bases unmatched to any gene: 5. From germline, CDR1 is MNHNS and CDR2 SASEGT. The CDR3 covers 16 residues. The CDR3 loop reads CASSEEGTGGFYGYTF. In DNA, the CDR3 is TGTGCCAGCAGTGAAGAAGGGACAGGGGGGTTCTATGGCTACACCTTC.

The genes are TRBV30 and TRBJ2-7, with 7 bases matching TRBD1. V shed 0 bases and J 5 bases; nucleotides not matched to a gene: 10. Germline CDR1 GTSNPN, CDR2 SVGIG (reference sequence). This CDR3 region has 15 residues. This chain's CDR3 is CAWSVHRTGSDEQYF. The CDR3 region has the DNA TGTGCCTGGAGTGTACATAGGACAGGTTCCGACGAGCAGTACTTC.

This clone has just a few counts. V usage is TRBV5-4 and J usage is TRBJ2-1; 14 bases fit TRBD2. This CDR3 contains 17 residues. V shed 4 bases, J shed 4 bases, and the junction held 7 bases outside the gene matches. Germline assignment: CDR1 SGHNT and CDR2 YYREEE (reference sequence). This chain's CDR3 is CASSQPGLAGAYNEQFF. In nucleotides, the CDR3 is TGTGCCAGCAGCCAGCCGGGACTAGCGGGAGCATACAATGAGCAGTTCTTC.

This chain connects TRBV4-2 to TRBJ2-3; D is uncertain. V shed 1 base and J shed 0 bases, with 8 bases lying between them. Germline CDR1 reads LGHNA; CDR2 reads YNFKEQ. The CDR3 consists of 15 residues. This CDR3 is CASSQGPPSTDTQYF. The CDR3 DNA reads as TGTGCCAGCAGCCAAGGCCCCCCTAGCACAGATACGCAGTATTTT.

In DNA form, the CDR3 reads TGTGCCAGCAGACGCGGGGGGAGTAATACCGGGGAGCTGTTTTTT. This gives the protein CASRRGGSNTGELFF. This chain joins TRBV27 and TRBJ2-2, with 8 positions matching TRBD2. CDR3 length: 15 residues. Per germline, CDR1 MNHEY and CDR2 SMNVEV (reference sequence). The V and J ends lost 6 bases and 5 bases, in that order; junction bases with no gene match: 8.

To note about this clone: With a much larger clone just one base away, this may be a read error. This sequence joins TRBV11-2 and TRBJ2-3; D ambiguous. The CDR3 has 11 residues. CDR1 and CDR2 from the germline V gene are SGHAT and FQNNGV. The V gene lost 2 bases and the J gene lost 7 bases, with 4 bases spanning the gap. The CDR3 region has the DNA TGTGCCAGCAGCTTATCATATACGCAGTATTTT. This encodes CASSLSYTQYF.

The rearrangement uses TRBV10-3 and TRBJ2-1; no definite D call. Germline lookup yields CDR1 ENHRY and CDR2 SYGVKD. With 3 bases removed from V and 2 bases from J, the gap between germline ends came to 8 bases. The CDR3 contains 14 residues. The CDR3 spells CAISETKTYNEQFF. As DNA, the CDR3 is TGTGCCATCAGTGAAACGAAGACCTACAATGAGCAGTTCTTC.

This clone was picked up one time. The rearrangement links TRBV2 to TRBJ2-3, with D tentatively TRBD2 (5 bases). V lost 6 bases and J lost 7, with 14 bases in between. The CDR3 is 13 residues long. Germline V CDR1 and CDR2: SNHLY, FYNNEI. In DNA form, the CDR3 reads TGTGCCAGCAGAGAGGACTCCTCCCATACGCAGTATTTT. Translation: CASREDSSHTQYF.

V and J are TRBV5-1 and TRBJ2-7; the D gene could be TRBD1 or TRBD2 (7 bases each). V was cut by 3 bases and J by 6 bases, with 19 bases left in between. Germline V gene lookup returns CDR1 SGHRS and CDR2 YFSETQ. The CDR3 has 15 residues. DNA of the CDR3: TGCGCCAGCAGCTGGGGACAGAAACTAGCGACCGAGCAGTACTTC. Amino acid sequence: CASSWGQKLATEQYF.

This chain links TRBV28 with TRBJ2-7, with 9 bases fitting TRBD1. Germline V CDR1 and CDR2: MDHEN, SYDVKM. V lost 6 bases and J lost 4; bases outside the gene matches: 7. The CDR3 runs to 14 residues. The CDR3 reads CASSRGQGPYEQYF. DNA of the CDR3: TGTGCCAGCAGCCGCGGACAGGGGCCTTACGAGCAGTACTTC.

The rearrangement joins TRBV13 to TRBJ2-1, with D unresolved. CDR1 is PRHDT, CDR2 FYEKMQ, per germline (reference sequence). Between the trimmed V and J ends, which lost 7 bases and 7 bases, there was a span of 17 bases. CDR3 length equals 14 residues. The CDR3 here is CASTLRRVRNEQFF. In DNA, the CDR3 is TGTGCCAGCACCCTGAGACGGGTTAGGAATGAGCAGTTCTTC.

The chain recombines TRBV28 with TRBJ2-1; the match to TRBD2 covers 7 bases. V shed 5 bases and J 0 bases; nucleotides not matched to a gene: 7. CDR3 length equals 16 residues. The germline CDR1 and CDR2 sequences are MDHEN and SYDVKM. The CDR3 DNA is TGTGCCAGCAGTGCCTCAGCGGGACTCTCCTACAATGAGCAGTTCTTC. It translates to CASSASAGLSYNEQFF. Filled out from reference TRBV28 and TRBJ2-1, the complete variable domain reads DVKVTQSSRYLVKRTGEKVFLECVQDMDHENMFWYRQDPGLGLRLIYFSYDVKMKEKGDIPEGYSVSREKKERFSLILESASTNQTSMYLCASSASAGLSYNEQFFGPGTRLTVL.

V gene TRBV2 combines with J gene TRBJ2-7; 8 bases agree with TRBD2. J was trimmed by 2 bases and V by 3 bases; bases with no gene match: 6. This CDR3 comprises 15 residues. Per germline, CDR1 SNHLY and CDR2 FYNNEI. The CDR3 nucleotides read TGTGCCAGCAGTGAGGAGGTAGCGGGACCCTACGAGCAGTACTTC. Encoded protein: CASSEEVAGPYEQYF.